The clone carrying this TCR beta chain was seen a handful of times. Germline V gene sequence: CDR1 SGHAT, CDR2 FQNNGV. The CDR3 has 15 residues. V was shortened by 3 bases and J by 5 bases, with 16 bases between the two germline ends. The TCRbeta library was prepared with unique molecular identifiers. Each CDR3 protein is one row after TCRdb ran MiXCR on the PCR reads. Of 200,000 to 250,000 distinct CDR3 sequences in the sample, roughly 9% are singletons; the top ten hold 6.2%. These data originate in a study of T-cell reconstitution after alpha-beta-depleted transplantation in children. The receptor comes from a human donor who donated a stem cell graft to a child with acute lymphoblastic leukemia. This chain uses TRBV11-2 with TRBJ2-5, with TRBD2 as a possible D gene (5 bases). The sample was PBMCs from the stem cell graft donor, taken from the stem cell graft. The CDR3 DNA reads TGTGCCAGCAGCTTTTACCGCGCTAGAGGGGAGACCCAGTACTTC. Encoded protein: CASSFYRARGETQYF.